The clone carrying this T cell receptor (beta chain) was detected once. Antigen specificity is unknown. The sample originates from a study of T cells after yellow fever vaccination. Synthesis of TCR cDNA relied on 5'RACE template switching, which attached a universal primer site and UMIs. From the 5' RACE reads, TCRdb called clonotypes with MiXCR, one entry per CDR3 protein. The sample shows a few hundred thousand distinct CDR3 sequences, approximately 16% of them seen only once. V was trimmed by 0 bases and J by 7 bases, leaving 8 bases between them. The CDR3 is 14 residues long. The germline V gene encodes CDR1 SGHNT and CDR2 YYREEE (reference sequence). Broader study findings: Though it reached lower strength, the secondary response hit its peak faster, day 5 versus 15. FACS-sorted repertoires might harbor abundant contaminating clonotypes from the bulk population. Booster samples showed a return of most primary-vaccination clones (around 96% CD4, 85% to 90% CD8).

The receptor comes from a man aged 18 to 35 who received the YFV17D yellow fever vaccine. This chain links TRBV5-4 with TRBJ1-6, with D perhaps matching TRBD1 (6 bases). The sequenced sample was PBMCs, obtained 4 to 6 days after the first yellow fever vaccination. The CDR3 bases are TGTGCCAGCAGCTTGGAGGGGGGGAATTCACCCCTCCACTTT. Translated, it gives CASSLEGGNSPLHF. Full variable domain (remainder filled in from reference TRBV5-4 and TRBJ1-6): ETGVTQSPTHLIKTRGQQVTLRCSSQSGHNTVSWYQQALGQGPQFIFQYYREEENGRGNFPPRFSGLQFPNYSSELNVNALELDDSALYLCASSLEGGNSPLHFGNGTRLTVT.